This T cell receptor beta chain was captured in a study of T cell changes during pregnancy in multiple sclerosis. Trimming cost V 5 bases and J 4 bases, with 6 bases left between them. CDR1 is DFQATT and CDR2 is SNEGSKA in the germline V gene (reference sequence). The CDR3 sequence is 11 residues long. Some clones are missing from TCRdb's copy, which holds only in-frame ones; the method was immunoSEQ multiplex PCR. The table shows 70,000 or so clones, with 80% to 95% occurring only once. The sequence came from a female donor with multiple sclerosis, enrolled in a pregnancy study. The chain combines TRBV20-1 with TRBJ1-5, with D uncertain. Sequencing was performed on CD4+ T cells from peripheral blood mononuclear cells, taken after pregnancy. The CDR3 loop is CSAAQNQPQHF. The CDR3 nucleotides are TGCAGTGCTGCTCAGAATCAGCCCCAGCATTTT.